This is a list of T cell receptor beta chains from one sample in a study of cytomegalovirus exposure and HLA in healthy donors. Sequencing was performed with immunoSEQ multiplex PCR; in TCRdb, only in-frame clones are kept and a portion is missing. Of 60,000 or so clones detected, roughly 83% appear once; the ten largest clones hold around 1.7%. The sample taken for sequencing was PBMCs. Receptor source: a man aged 35-49 years in good health and CMV-seronegative. Both conserved end residues are part of each CDR3. The D gene is left open where the match is weak. Clone size is shown for a subset of rows, as once, few, many or a class of expanded clone.

>.|TRBD2|TRBJ2-1|TRBV18
CASSPLPSGDYNEQFF
TGTGCCAGCTCACCCCTACCTAGCGGGGATTACAATGAGCAGTTCTTC
>.|.|TRBJ1-4|TRBV29-1
CSVRANEKLFF
TGCAGCGTCCGTGCTAATGAAAAACTGTTTTTT
>.|TRBD1|TRBJ1-1|TRBV5-1
CASSLGQTLNTEAFF
TGCGCCAGCAGCCTGGGACAGACCCTGAACACTGAAGCTTTCTTT
>.|.|TRBJ1-2|TRBV7-9
CASSPGHLAQPYGYTF
TGTGCCAGCAGCCCGGGACATTTGGCGCAACCATATGGCTACACCTTC
>.|TRBD1|TRBJ1-5|TRBV27
CASSPGTGARGNQPQHF
TGTGCCAGCAGTCCGGGGACAGGGGCCCGTGGCAATCAGCCCCAGCATTTT
>.|.|TRBJ1-5|TRBV4-1
CASSLEVDFYSNQPQHF
TGCGCCAGCAGCCTTGAAGTTGACTTCTATAGCAATCAGCCCCAGCATTTT
>.|TRBD1|TRBJ2-1|TRBV7-9
CASSLGGQGTYNEQFF
TGTGCCAGCAGCTTAGGGGGACAGGGGACCTACAATGAGCAGTTCTTC
>few|.|TRBJ1-5|TRBV6-5
CASSQSGGSQPQHF
TGTGCCAGCAGTCAATCCGGGGGTTCTCAGCCCCAGCATTTT
>once|.|TRBJ2-3|TRBV11-2
CASSLVSSESTDTQYF
TGTGCCAGCAGCTTAGTTTCTAGCGAGAGCACAGATACGCAGTATTTT
>.|TRBD1|TRBJ2-1|TRBV7-6
CASTEQTGVVDNEQFF
TGTGCCAGCACCGAACAGACAGGGGTGGTCGACAATGAGCAGTTCTTC
>.|TRBD1|TRBJ2-7|TRBV6-1
CASSVRQGATYEQYF
TGTGCCAGCAGTGTCCGACAGGGGGCTACCTACGAGCAGTACTTC
>once|.|TRBJ2-1|TRBV7-3
CASSLNRLYNEQFF
TGTGCCAGCAGCTTAAATAGACTGTACAATGAGCAGTTCTTC
>.|.|TRBJ2-2|TRBV12-5
CASGLKRLDTGELFF
TGTGCTAGTGGTTTAAAGAGACTGGACACCGGGGAGCTGTTTTTT
>.|.|TRBJ1-4|TRBV7-2
CASSLDRTNEKLFF
TGTGCCAGCAGCTTGGACAGAACTAATGAAAAACTGTTTTTT
>.|.|TRBJ2-7|TRBV7-2
CASSPTGIYEQYF
TGTGCCAGCAGCCCAACAGGGATCTACGAGCAGTACTTC
>.|TRBD1|TRBJ2-6|TRBV6-1
CASSDRQGLGANVLTF
TGTGCCAGCAGTGACCGACAGGGGTTGGGGGCCAACGTCCTGACTTTC
>few|.|TRBJ1-3|TRBV6-5
CASFPPGGNTIYF
TGTGCCAGCTTTCCCCCGGGAGGAAACACCATATATTTT
>.|.|TRBJ1-6|TRBV27
CASSLSRRGSFSPLHF
TGTGCCAGCAGTTTATCGCGCAGGGGCAGTTTTTCACCCCTCCACTTT
>.|.|TRBJ1-1|TRBV18
CASSPKTGILNTEAFF
TGTGCCAGCTCCCCGAAGACAGGCATTTTGAACACTGAAGCTTTCTTT
>.|.|TRBJ1-5|TRBV19
CASSTDTINQPQHF
TGTGCCAGTAGTACGGACACGATAAATCAGCCCCAGCATTTT
>.|TRBD1|TRBJ1-5|TRBV5-8
CASSSITGGINQPQHF
TGTGCCAGCAGTTCTATCACAGGGGGAATCAATCAGCCCCAGCATTTT
>once|.|TRBJ2-3|TRBV7-2
CASSLRGQTDTQYF
TGTGCCAGCAGCTTAAGAGGGCAAACAGATACGCAGTATTTT
>.|.|TRBJ2-2|TRBV28
CASSLSAGGELFF
TGTGCCAGCAGTTTGTCCGCCGGCGGGGAGCTGTTTTTT
>once|TRBD1|TRBJ2-7|TRBV6-1
CASRERGTGDHEQYF
TGTGCCAGCAGAGAAAGGGGGACAGGGGACCACGAGCAGTACTTC
>.|TRBD1|TRBJ1-4|TRBV9
CASSGGDRVGEKLFF
TGTGCCAGCAGCGGAGGGGACAGGGTGGGGGAAAAACTGTTTTTT
>.|.|TRBJ1-5|TRBV18
CASSPDSGNQPQHF
TGTGCCAGCTCACCCGATAGTGGCAATCAGCCCCAGCATTTT
>.|.|TRBJ2-2|TRBV7-2
CASRALVNTGELFF
TGTGCCAGCAGGGCTCTCGTAAACACCGGGGAGCTGTTTTTT
>.|.|TRBJ2-7|TRBV5-1
CASSLESGEQYF
TGCGCCAGCAGCTTGGAATCAGGGGAGCAGTACTTC
>.|.|TRBJ1-2|TRBV7-2
CASSPDPGLGGYTF
TGTGCCAGCAGCCCCGATCCAGGCCTTGGAGGCTACACCTTC
>.|.|TRBJ1-2|TRBV4-3
CASSPNRELIDGYTF
TGCGCCAGCAGCCCAAATCGGGAATTGATCGATGGCTACACCTTC
>.|.|TRBJ2-5|TRBV9
CASSVESGSKETQYF
TGTGCCAGCAGCGTAGAATCAGGAAGCAAAGAGACCCAGTACTTC
>.|.|TRBJ1-1|TRBV7-2
CASSLRGNYEAFF
TGTGCCAGCAGCTTAAGGGGTAATTATGAAGCTTTCTTT
>.|.|TRBJ2-3|TRBV11-3
CASSPTRGDTQYF
TGTGCCAGCAGCCCCACCCGCGGAGATACGCAGTATTTT
>once|.|TRBJ1-2|TRBV13
CASSRTGSHGYTF
TGTGCCAGCAGCCGAACAGGGTCCCATGGCTACACCTTC
>.|.|TRBJ1-6|TRBV2
CASSEALSGYNSPLHF
TGTGCCAGCAGTGAAGCTCTCAGTGGTTATAATTCACCCCTCCACTTT
>.|.|TRBJ1-5|TRBV7-2
CASARDNKRGQPQHF
TGTGCCAGCGCGAGGGACAACAAACGGGGTCAGCCCCAGCATTTT
>.|TRBD1|TRBJ2-7|TRBV5-3
CATQPTGGHYEQYF
TGTGCCACCCAGCCGACAGGGGGACACTACGAGCAGTACTTC
>once|TRBD1|TRBJ1-1|TRBV30
CAWRGQGGLPNTEAFF
TGTGCCTGGAGGGGCCAGGGGGGACTGCCGAACACTGAAGCTTTCTTT
>.|.|TRBJ1-1|TRBV5-4
CASSLAADMNTEAFF
TGTGCCAGCAGCTTGGCGGCAGACATGAACACTGAAGCTTTCTTT
>.|TRBD1|TRBJ2-3|TRBV9
CASSVTGDSTDTQYF
TGTGCCAGCAGCGTGACAGGGGACAGCACAGATACGCAGTATTTT
>.|.|TRBJ1-2|TRBV6-5
CATTGGSGYTF
TGTGCCACCACAGGTGGTAGTGGCTACACCTTC
>.|TRBD1|TRBJ2-7|TRBV7-2
CASSLGLGQVAYEQYF
TGTGCCAGCAGCTTAGGCCTCGGACAGGTAGCCTACGAGCAGTACTTC
>.|.|TRBJ1-3|TRBV5-6
CASSSYPYSGNSGNTIYF
TGTGCCAGCAGCTCCTACCCTTATTCGGGAAACTCTGGAAACACCATATATTTT
>.|TRBD1|TRBJ2-5|TRBV5-1
CASSSMTGGGKTQYF
TGCGCCAGCAGCTCAATGACAGGGGGCGGGAAGACCCAGTACTTC
>.|TRBD2|TRBJ2-2|TRBV5-4
CASSLFPGRGTGELFF
TGTGCCAGCAGCTTATTTCCGGGGAGGGGCACCGGGGAGCTGTTTTTT